The 8 T cell receptor beta chains reported below all come from one sample, sequenced in a study of CD8 T cells in Susac syndrome. The RNA, roughly 0.5 to 1 ug, was put through reverse transcription using random hexamers. TCRdb independently ran MiXCR on the immunoSEQ multiplex PCR reads; one entry per CDR3 protein. The sample yields approximately 300,000 distinct CDR3 sequences, approximately 85% seen once. Sequencing was carried out using CD8+ T cells from PBMCs. These receptors came from a human donor with multiple sclerosis.

The chain recombines TRBV5-6 with TRBJ1-1; perhaps TRBD1 as D (5 bases). CDR3 length: 12 residues. With 7 bases removed from V and 5 bases from J, the gap between germline ends came to 12 bases. Per germline, CDR1 SGHDT and CDR2 YYEEEE. The CDR3 DNA follows: TGTGCCAGCTCCCTGGAGGGGACTGAAGCTTTCTTT. Translating gives CASSLEGTEAFF.

This chain uses TRBV4-3 with TRBJ2-7; 9 bases map to TRBD2. J was trimmed by 2 bases and V by 2 bases; bases with no gene match: 4. This CDR3 is built from 15 residues. From germline, CDR1 is LGHNA and CDR2 YSLEER. The CDR3 DNA follows: TGCGCCAGCAGCCAAAAGCGGGAGGTGACCTACGAGCAGTACTTC. This gives the protein CASSQKREVTYEQYF.

About this clonotype itself: Relative to the germline gene, one junction end is altered; a read error may explain this. The CDR3 region is CAISPGTGPRYEQLF. The CDR3 DNA sequence: TGTGCCATCAGCCCCGGTACCGGGCCGCGGTATGAGCAGCTCTTC. The J gene is TRBJ2-1, the V gene TRBV10-3; D uncertain. CDR1 and CDR2 (germline): ENHRY, SYGVKD. The CDR3 covers 15 residues.

The rearrangement joins TRBV6-5 to TRBJ1-1; a possible D gene is TRBD1 (5 bases). The germline V gene has CDR1 MNHEY and CDR2 SVGAGI. CDR3 size: 17 residues. V lost 0 bases to trimming and J lost 1 base, with 15 bases between them. CDR3 loop: CASSYSTQEQTNTEAFF. The CDR3 region has the DNA TGTGCCAGCAGTTACTCGACACAGGAACAGACGAACACTGAAGCTTTCTTT.

V gene TRBV10-3 combines with J gene TRBJ2-2, with TRBD1 matching over 9 bases. The CDR3 is 14 amino acids. V was pared by 4 bases and J by 3 bases, with 0 bases of the junction left unmatched. Germline assignment: CDR1 ENHRY and CDR2 SYGVKD. CDR3 in DNA: TGTGCCATCAGTGGGACAGGGGACACCGGGGAGCTGTTTTTT. Residues: CAISGTGDTGELFF.

The chain joins TRBV9 to TRBJ1-3, with a possible D match to TRBD1 (5 bases). Germline-derived CDR1 and CDR2 are SGDLS and YYNGEE. The CDR3 consists of 16 residues. With 4 bases removed from V and 0 bases from J, the gap between germline ends came to 14 bases. The CDR3 spells CASSPGTASSGNTIYF. In nucleotides, the CDR3 is TGTGCCAGCAGCCCCGGGACCGCTAGCTCTGGAAACACCATATATTTT.

The genes are TRBV27 and TRBJ1-2; no definite D call. This CDR3 contains 14 residues. V was shortened by 5 bases and J by 8 bases, with 18 bases between the two germline ends. The germline V gene encodes CDR1 MNHEY and CDR2 SMNVEV (reference sequence). The CDR3 loop is CASSPSEERGGYTF. In nucleotides, the CDR3 is TGTGCCAGCAGTCCCTCGGAAGAGCGCGGAGGCTACACCTTC.

DNA of the CDR3: TGTGCCAGCTCGACTGCCGGACTGATTGGCTACACCTTC. This encodes CASSTAGLIGYTF. The V call is TRBV6-5, the J call TRBJ1-2, with D hard to call. This CDR3 has 13 residues. V was pared by 8 bases and J by 7 bases, with 17 bases between. Looked up from germline, CDR1 is MNHEY and CDR2 is SVGAGI.